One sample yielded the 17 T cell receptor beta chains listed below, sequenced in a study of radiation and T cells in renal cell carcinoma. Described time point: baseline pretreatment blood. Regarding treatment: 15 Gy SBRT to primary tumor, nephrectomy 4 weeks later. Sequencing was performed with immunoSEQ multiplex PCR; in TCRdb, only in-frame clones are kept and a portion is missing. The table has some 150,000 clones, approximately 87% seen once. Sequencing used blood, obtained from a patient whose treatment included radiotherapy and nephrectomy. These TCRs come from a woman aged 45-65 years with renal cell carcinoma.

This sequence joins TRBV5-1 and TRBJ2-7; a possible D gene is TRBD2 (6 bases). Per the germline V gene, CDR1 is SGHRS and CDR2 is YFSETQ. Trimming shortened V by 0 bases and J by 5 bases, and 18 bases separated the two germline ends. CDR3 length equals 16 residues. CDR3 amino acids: CASSLASWGSGDEQYF. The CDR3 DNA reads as TGCGCCAGCAGCTTGGCTAGCTGGGGTAGCGGTGACGAGCAGTACTTC. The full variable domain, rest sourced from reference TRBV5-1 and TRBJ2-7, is KAGVTQTPRYLIKTRGQQVTLSCSPISGHRSVSWYQQTPGQGLQFLFEYFSETQRNKGNFPGRFSGRQFSNSRSEMNVSTLELGDSALYLCASSLASWGSGDEQYFGPGTRLTVT.

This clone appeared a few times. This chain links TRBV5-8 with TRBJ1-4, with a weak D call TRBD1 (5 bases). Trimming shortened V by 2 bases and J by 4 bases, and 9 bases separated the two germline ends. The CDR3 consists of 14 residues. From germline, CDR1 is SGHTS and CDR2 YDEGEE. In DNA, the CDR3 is TGTGCCAGCAGCTTCCGGGGGTATAATGAAAAACTGTTTTTT. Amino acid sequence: CASSFRGYNEKLFF.

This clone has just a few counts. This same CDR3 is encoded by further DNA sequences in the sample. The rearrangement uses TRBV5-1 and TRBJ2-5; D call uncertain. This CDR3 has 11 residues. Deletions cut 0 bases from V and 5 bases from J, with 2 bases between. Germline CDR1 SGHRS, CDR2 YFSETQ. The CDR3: CASSLEETQYF. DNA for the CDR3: TGCGCCAGCAGCTTGGAGGAGACCCAGTACTTC.

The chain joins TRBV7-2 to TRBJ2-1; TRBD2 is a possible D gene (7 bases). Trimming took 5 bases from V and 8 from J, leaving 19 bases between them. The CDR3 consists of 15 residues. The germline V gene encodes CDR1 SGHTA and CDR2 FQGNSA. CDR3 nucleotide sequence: TGTGCCAGCAGCCTAGGGTGGGGGGGCCTCGATGAGCAGTTCTTC. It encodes CASSLGWGGLDEQFF. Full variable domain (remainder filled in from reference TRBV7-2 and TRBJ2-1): GAGVSQSPSNKVTEKGKDVELRCDPISGHTALYWYRQSLGQGLEFLIYFQGNSAPDKSGLPSDRFSAERTGGSVSTLTIQRTQQEDSAVYLCASSLGWGGLDEQFFGPGTRLTVL.

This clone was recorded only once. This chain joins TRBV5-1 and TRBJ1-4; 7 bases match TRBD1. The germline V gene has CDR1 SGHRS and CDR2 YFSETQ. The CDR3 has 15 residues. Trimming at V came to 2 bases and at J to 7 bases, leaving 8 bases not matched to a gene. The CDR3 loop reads CASSLTTGQTEKLFF. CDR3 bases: TGCGCCAGCAGCTTAACTACGGGACAGACTGAAAAACTGTTTTTT.

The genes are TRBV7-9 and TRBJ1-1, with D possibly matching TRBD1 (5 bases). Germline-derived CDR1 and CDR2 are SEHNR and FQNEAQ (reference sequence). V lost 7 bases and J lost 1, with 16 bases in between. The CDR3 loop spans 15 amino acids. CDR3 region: CASINLPGQNTEAFF. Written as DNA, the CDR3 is TGTGCCAGCATTAATCTTCCGGGGCAGAACACTGAAGCTTTCTTT.

CDR3 in amino acids: CASSVPPGQVQETQYF. The DNA of the CDR3 is TGTGCCAGCAGCGTTCCGCCGGGACAGGTACAAGAGACCCAGTACTTC. The chain has TRBV5-6 and TRBJ2-5, with 8 bases fitting TRBD1. V was pared by 4 bases and J by 2 bases, with 10 bases of the junction left unmatched. CDR1 is SGHDT, CDR2 YYEEEE, per germline. There are 16 residues in the CDR3.

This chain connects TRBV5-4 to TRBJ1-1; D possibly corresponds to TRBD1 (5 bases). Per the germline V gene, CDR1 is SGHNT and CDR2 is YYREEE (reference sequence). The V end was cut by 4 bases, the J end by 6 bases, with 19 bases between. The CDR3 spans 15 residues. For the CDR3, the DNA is TGTGCCAGCAGCGGGGGACCGAAGTACGGCTCTGAAGCTTTCTTT. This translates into CASSGGPKYGSEAFF. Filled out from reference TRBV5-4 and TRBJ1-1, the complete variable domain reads ETGVTQSPTHLIKTRGQQVTLRCSSQSGHNTVSWYQQALGQGPQFIFQYYREEENGRGNFPPRFSGLQFPNYSSELNVNALELDDSALYLCASSGGPKYGSEAFFGQGTRLTVV.

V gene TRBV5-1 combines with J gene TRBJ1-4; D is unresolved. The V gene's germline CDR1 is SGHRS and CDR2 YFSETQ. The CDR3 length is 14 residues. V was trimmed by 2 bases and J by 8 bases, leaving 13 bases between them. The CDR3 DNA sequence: TGCGCCAGCAGCTTTGACATCGGGAGGGAAAAACTGTTTTTT. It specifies CASSFDIGREKLFF.

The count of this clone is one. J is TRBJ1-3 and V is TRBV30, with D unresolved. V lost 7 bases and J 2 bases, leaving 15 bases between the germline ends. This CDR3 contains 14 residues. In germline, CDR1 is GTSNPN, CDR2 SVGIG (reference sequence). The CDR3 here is CASPNLGAGNTIYF. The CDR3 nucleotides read TGTGCCTCTCCCAACCTCGGCGCTGGAAACACCATATATTTT.

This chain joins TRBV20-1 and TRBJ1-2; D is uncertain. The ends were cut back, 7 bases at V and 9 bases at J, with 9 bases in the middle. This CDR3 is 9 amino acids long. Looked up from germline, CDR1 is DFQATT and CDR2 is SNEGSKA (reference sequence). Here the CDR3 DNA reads TGCAGTGTACAAGCTTGCTACACCTTC. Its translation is CSVQACYTF.

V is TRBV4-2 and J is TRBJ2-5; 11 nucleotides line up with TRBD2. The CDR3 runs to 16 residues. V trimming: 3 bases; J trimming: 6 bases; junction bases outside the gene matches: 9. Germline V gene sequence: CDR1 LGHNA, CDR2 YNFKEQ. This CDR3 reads CASSHDSGTSGQTQYF. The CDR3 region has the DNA TGTGCCAGCAGCCACGACTCCGGGACTAGCGGTCAGACCCAGTACTTC.

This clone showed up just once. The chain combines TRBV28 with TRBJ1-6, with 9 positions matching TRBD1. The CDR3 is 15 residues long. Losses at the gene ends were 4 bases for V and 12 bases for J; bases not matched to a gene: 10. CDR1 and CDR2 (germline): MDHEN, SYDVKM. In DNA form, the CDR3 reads TGTGCCAGCAGTTCGGCCGGGACAGGGTTGGGACCCCTCCACTTT. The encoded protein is CASSSAGTGLGPLHF. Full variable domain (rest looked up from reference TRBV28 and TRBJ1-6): DVKVTQSSRYLVKRTGEKVFLECVQDMDHENMFWYRQDPGLGLRLIYFSYDVKMKEKGDIPEGYSVSREKKERFSLILESASTNQTSMYLCASSSAGTGLGPLHFGNGTRLTVT.

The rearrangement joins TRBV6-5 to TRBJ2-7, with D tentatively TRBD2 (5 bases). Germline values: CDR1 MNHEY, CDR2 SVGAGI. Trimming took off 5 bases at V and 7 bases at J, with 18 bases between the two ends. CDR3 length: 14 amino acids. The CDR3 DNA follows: TGTGCCAGCAGTGACTTGGGCCGTACGGGAGAGCAGTACTTC. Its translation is CASSDLGRTGEQYF.

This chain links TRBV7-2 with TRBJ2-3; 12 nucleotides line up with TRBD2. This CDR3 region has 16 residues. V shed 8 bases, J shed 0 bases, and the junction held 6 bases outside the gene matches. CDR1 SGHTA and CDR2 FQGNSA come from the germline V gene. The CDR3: CASRRTSGTSTDTQYF. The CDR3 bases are TGTGCCAGCCGACGGACTAGCGGGACTAGCACAGATACGCAGTATTTT.

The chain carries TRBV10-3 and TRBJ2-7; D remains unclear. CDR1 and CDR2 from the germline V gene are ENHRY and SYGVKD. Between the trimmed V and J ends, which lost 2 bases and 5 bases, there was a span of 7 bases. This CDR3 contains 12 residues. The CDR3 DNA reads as TGTGCCATCAGTGAGCCCCGCAACGAGCAGTACTTC. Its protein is CAISEPRNEQYF.

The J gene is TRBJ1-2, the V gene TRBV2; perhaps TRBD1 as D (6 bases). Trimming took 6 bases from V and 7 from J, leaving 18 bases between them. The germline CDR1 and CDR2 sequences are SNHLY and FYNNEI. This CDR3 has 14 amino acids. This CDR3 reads CASSPGGGQRGYTF. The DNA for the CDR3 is TGTGCCAGCAGCCCCGGGGGGGGGCAGCGTGGCTACACCTTC. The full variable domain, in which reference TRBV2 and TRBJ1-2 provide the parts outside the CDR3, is EPEVTQTPSHQVTQMGQEVILRCVPISNHLYFYWYRQILGQKVEFLVSFYNNEISEKSEIFDDQFSVERPDGSNFTLKIRSTKLEDSAMYFCASSPGGGQRGYTFGSGTRLTVV.